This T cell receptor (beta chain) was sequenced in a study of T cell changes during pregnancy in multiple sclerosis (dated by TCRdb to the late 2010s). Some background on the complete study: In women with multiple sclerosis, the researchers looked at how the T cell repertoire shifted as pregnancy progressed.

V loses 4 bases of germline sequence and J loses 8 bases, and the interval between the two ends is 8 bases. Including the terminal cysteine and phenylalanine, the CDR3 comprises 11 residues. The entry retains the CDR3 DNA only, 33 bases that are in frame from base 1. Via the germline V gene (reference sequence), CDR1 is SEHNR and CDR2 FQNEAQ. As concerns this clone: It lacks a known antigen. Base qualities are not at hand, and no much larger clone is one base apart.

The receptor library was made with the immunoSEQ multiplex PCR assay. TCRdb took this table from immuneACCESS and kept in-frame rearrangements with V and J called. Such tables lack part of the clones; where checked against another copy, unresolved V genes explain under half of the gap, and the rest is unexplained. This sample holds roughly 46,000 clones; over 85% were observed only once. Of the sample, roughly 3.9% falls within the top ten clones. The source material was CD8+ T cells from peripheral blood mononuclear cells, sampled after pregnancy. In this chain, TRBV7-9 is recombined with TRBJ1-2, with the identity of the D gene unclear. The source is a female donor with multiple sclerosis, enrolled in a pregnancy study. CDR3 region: CASSSPVGYTF. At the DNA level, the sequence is TGTGCCAGCAGCTCCCCGGTCGGCTACACCTTC.